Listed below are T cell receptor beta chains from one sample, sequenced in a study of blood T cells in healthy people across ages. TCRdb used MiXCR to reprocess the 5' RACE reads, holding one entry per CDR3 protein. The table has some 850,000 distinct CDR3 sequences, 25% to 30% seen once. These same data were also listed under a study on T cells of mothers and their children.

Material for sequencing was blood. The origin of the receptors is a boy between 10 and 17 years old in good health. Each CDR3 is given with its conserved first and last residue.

CASGQINYGYTF	TRBV10-2	TRBJ1-2
CASSFSGTYGYTF	TRBV7-9	TRBJ1-2
CASSLPPDSGPLLLWIF	TRBV14	TRBJ1-3
CASSIGTDTDTQYF	TRBV7-2	TRBJ2-3
CASSPDRDSVTEAFF	TRBV18	TRBJ1-1
CSAYDRGVYGYTF	TRBV20-1	TRBJ1-2
CASSLAVTASQPQHF	TRBV12-3/TRBV12-4	TRBJ1-5
CASTPAGTGAYEQYF	TRBV5-1	.
CSARGWAAGFATNEKLFF	TRBV20-1	TRBJ1-4
CASSFGQKGAYEQYF	TRBV5-7	TRBJ2-7
CASSILDGTSGKETQYF	TRBV7-9	TRBJ2-5
CASSLLDSPLPYEQYF	TRBV14	TRBJ2-7
CASSFRGPRLYGYTF	TRBV13	TRBJ1-2
CASSLSSHGGRYEQYF	TRBV28	TRBJ2-7
CASSITGSARHQYF	TRBV9	TRBJ2-5
CSARGGGIEQYF	TRBV20-1	TRBJ2-7
CASSQVGSAGDPYEQYF	TRBV4-2	.
CASSQDLSRVEQYF	TRBV14	.
CASSPPEVPYEQYF	TRBV18	TRBJ2-7
CSARDSDRGNNYGYTF	TRBV20-1	TRBJ1-2
CASRPRGSTNEKLFF	TRBV12-3/TRBV12-4	TRBJ1-4
CASSPRTGNEKLFF	TRBV5-1	TRBJ1-4
CASSPGDGLSSYNEQFF	TRBV7-6	TRBJ2-1
CASSPAEKLFF	TRBV28	TRBJ1-4
CASSAPTGPRGSSYNEQFF	TRBV2	TRBJ2-1
CASTDLQGVEVTEAFF	TRBV12-3/TRBV12-4	TRBJ1-1
CASSQYPTSGGLSTDTQYF	TRBV4-1	TRBJ2-3
CASSSTGAGLQETQYF	TRBV11-2	TRBJ2-5
CASSVPGSSYEQYF	TRBV10-2	TRBJ2-7
CAIRRDKTNYGYTF	TRBV10-3	TRBJ1-2
CASSLGLVNTGELFF	TRBV7-2	TRBJ2-2
CASREGADTQYF	TRBV5-1	TRBJ2-3
CASSRAGRVDTQYF	TRBV28	TRBJ2-3
CASSFDHEQYF	TRBV7-9	.
CSASFGQSFETQYF	TRBV20-1	TRBJ2-5
CASSPRVAGSETQYF	TRBV5-1	TRBJ2-5
CASKRGGGTDTQYF	TRBV7-3	TRBJ2-3
CASSVGPNYEQYF	TRBV9	TRBJ2-7
CASSYFGTGGSPLHF	TRBV6-5	TRBJ1-6